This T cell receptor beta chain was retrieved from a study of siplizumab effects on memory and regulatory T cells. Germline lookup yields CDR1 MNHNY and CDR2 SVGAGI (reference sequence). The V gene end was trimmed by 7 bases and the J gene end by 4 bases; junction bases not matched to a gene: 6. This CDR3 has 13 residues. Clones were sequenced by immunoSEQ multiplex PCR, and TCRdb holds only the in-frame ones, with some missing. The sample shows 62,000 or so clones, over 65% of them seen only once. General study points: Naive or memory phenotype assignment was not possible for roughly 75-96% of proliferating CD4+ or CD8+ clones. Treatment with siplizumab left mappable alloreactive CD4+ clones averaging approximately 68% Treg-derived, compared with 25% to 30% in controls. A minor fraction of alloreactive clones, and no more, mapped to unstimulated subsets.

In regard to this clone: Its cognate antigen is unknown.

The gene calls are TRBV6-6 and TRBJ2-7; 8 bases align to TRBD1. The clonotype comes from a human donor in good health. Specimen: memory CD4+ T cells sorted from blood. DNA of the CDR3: TGTGCCAGCAAAAAAGACAGGGGTTACGAGCAGTACTTC. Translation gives CASKKDRGYEQYF.